Each of the 14 T cell receptor beta chains below was sequenced from the same sample in a study of blood T cells in healthy people across ages. With a J-beta primer mix and a sample-barcoded 5' primer, a second PCR ran roughly 6 to 12 cycles. MiXCR, run by TCRdb on the 5' RACE reads, gives a single entry per CDR3 protein. The sample records about 1,400,000 distinct CDR3 sequences, 59% being singletons. The specimen sequenced was blood. The receptor source for this set is a man younger than 35 in good health.

The chain joins TRBV5-1 to TRBJ1-6; D not certain. V lost 0 bases and J lost 7, with 17 bases in between. CDR3 length equals 17 residues. Germline CDR1 is SGHRS and CDR2 is YFSETQ. The CDR3, as DNA: TGCGCCAGCAGCTTGGGTTTAGGAGAGTCGGGGAATTCACCCCTCCACTTT. It is translated as CASSLGLGESGNSPLHF.

This clonotype showed up just once. V usage is TRBV7-9 and J usage is TRBJ2-1, with 8 bases identical to TRBD2. Germline lookup yields CDR1 SEHNR and CDR2 FQNEAQ (reference sequence). With 4 bases clipped from V and 6 bases from J, the junction kept 11 bases outside the gene matches. There are 16 residues in the CDR3. The CDR3 DNA reads as TGTGCCAGCAGCTCCTCCCGCGCGGGGGGTGGCAATGAGCAGTTCTTC. It translates to CASSSSRAGGGNEQFF.

V is TRBV5-1 and J is TRBJ2-5, with 7 bases lining up with TRBD1. Germline V CDR1 and CDR2: SGHRS, YFSETQ. Germline trimming cut 2 bases from V and 0 bases from J; bases unmatched to any gene: 7. The CDR3 contains 16 residues. The CDR3 protein is CASSLQGNLYQETQYF. The DNA of the CDR3 is TGCGCCAGCAGCTTACAGGGGAATTTGTACCAAGAGACCCAGTACTTC.

This clonotype was seen only once. This rearrangement joins TRBV4-2 to TRBJ2-7, with TRBD2 matching over 11 bases. V shed 3 bases, J shed 5 bases, and the junction held 15 bases outside the gene matches. CDR1 and CDR2 (germline): LGHNA, YNFKEQ. CDR3 size: 18 residues. CDR3 in DNA: TGTGCCAGCAGCCACTCGTGGCAGGCCCGACTAGCGGGGAACGAGCAGTACTTC. Protein product: CASSHSWQARLAGNEQYF.

This clonotype occurred once. The chain combines TRBV2 with TRBJ1-4; 7 nucleotides match TRBD1. V shed 6 bases and J 2 bases; nucleotides not matched to a gene: 6. The CDR3 covers 15 residues. Germline assignment: CDR1 SNHLY and CDR2 FYNNEI. The CDR3, as DNA: TGTGCCAGCAGAGACCCGGGACAGACTAATGAAAAACTGTTTTTT. As protein: CASRDPGQTNEKLFF.

The table lists this clonotype with a few counts. This sequence joins TRBV25-1 and TRBJ1-5; 7 positions agree with TRBD1. From germline, CDR1 is MGHDK and CDR2 SYGVNS. V shed 2 bases, J shed 6 bases, and the junction held 4 bases outside the gene matches. The CDR3 is made up of 14 amino acids. The CDR3: CASSEDRVGQPQHF. Written as DNA, the CDR3 is TGTGCCAGCAGTGAAGACAGGGTCGGTCAGCCCCAGCATTTT.

The V gene is TRBV28, the J gene TRBJ1-1; D is unclear. CDR3 length: 15 residues. Germline V gene data show CDR1 as MDHEN and CDR2 as SYDVKM. Trimming pared 3 bases from V and 0 bases from J, leaving 11 bases between. The CDR3 region is CASSFSLLMNTEAFF. The CDR3 DNA reads TGTGCCAGCAGTTTCTCCCTCCTCATGAACACTGAAGCTTTCTTT.

The table lists this clonotype with a few counts. V and J are TRBV6-2 or TRBV6-3 and TRBJ1-2; no clear D. The V end was cut by 8 bases, the J end by 8 bases, with 15 bases between. CDR1 is MNHEY and CDR2 is SVGEGT in the germline V gene. This CDR3 is built from 12 residues. The DNA for the CDR3 is TGTGCCAGCCTAGATATTGAGGACGGCTACACCTTC. Translated: CASLDIEDGYTF.

V is TRBV7-9 and J is TRBJ2-6; no reliable D call. CDR1 SEHNR and CDR2 FQNEAQ come from the germline V gene (reference sequence). V was clipped by 2 bases and J by 0 bases, with 8 bases between them. This CDR3 has 16 residues. The CDR3 DNA follows: TGTGCCAGCAGCTTATACGGAAGCTCTGGGGCCAACGTCCTGACTTTC. Its protein is CASSLYGSSGANVLTF.

The chain carries TRBV11-2 and TRBJ2-7; possibly TRBD2 for D (6 bases). The J call may be faulty, since TRBJ2-5 better matches the DNA end. Germline CDR1 reads SGHAT; CDR2 reads FQNNGV. CDR3 length: 14 residues. The CDR3 region is CASSTPGSGETQYF. CDR3 nucleotides: TGTGCCAGCAGCACGCCAGGGAGCGGGGAGACCCAGTACTTC.

The chain is built from TRBV7-2 and TRBJ2-5, with D possibly matching TRBD1 (5 bases). The CDR3 consists of 15 residues. The V gene lost 3 bases and the J gene lost 0 bases, with 11 bases spanning the gap. The germline gives CDR1 SGHTA, CDR2 FQGNSA. In DNA form, the CDR3 reads TGTGCCAGCAGCTTCGACAGATCCTACCAAGAGACCCAGTACTTC. Amino acid sequence: CASSFDRSYQETQYF.

V gene TRBV9 combines with J gene TRBJ2-1, with a weak D call TRBD2 (6 bases). Germline CDR1 is SGDLS and CDR2 is YYNGEE. Trimming pared 3 bases from V and 11 bases from J, leaving 15 bases between. The CDR3 consists of 13 residues. The CDR3: CASSAPSAGQQFF. CDR3 coding DNA: TGTGCCAGCAGCGCCCCCTCTGCGGGGCAGCAGTTCTTC.

The chain carries TRBV29-1 and TRBJ1-1, with TRBD1 as a possible D gene (6 bases). This CDR3 contains 11 residues. Germline-derived CDR1 and CDR2 are SQVTM and ANQGSEA. V lost 8 bases and J 5 bases, leaving 12 bases between the germline ends. The CDR3 reads CSIKGGTEAFF. The CDR3 bases are TGCAGCATCAAAGGGGGAACTGAAGCTTTCTTT.

V gene TRBV6-1 combines with J gene TRBJ2-5; D ambiguous. Germline V CDR1 and CDR2: MNHNS, SASEGT. CDR3 length: 12 amino acids. V was clipped by 9 bases and J by 0 bases, with 8 bases between them. CDR3 coding DNA: TGTGCCAGTAGAGAGTACCAAGAGACCCAGTACTTC. Translated, it gives CASREYQETQYF.